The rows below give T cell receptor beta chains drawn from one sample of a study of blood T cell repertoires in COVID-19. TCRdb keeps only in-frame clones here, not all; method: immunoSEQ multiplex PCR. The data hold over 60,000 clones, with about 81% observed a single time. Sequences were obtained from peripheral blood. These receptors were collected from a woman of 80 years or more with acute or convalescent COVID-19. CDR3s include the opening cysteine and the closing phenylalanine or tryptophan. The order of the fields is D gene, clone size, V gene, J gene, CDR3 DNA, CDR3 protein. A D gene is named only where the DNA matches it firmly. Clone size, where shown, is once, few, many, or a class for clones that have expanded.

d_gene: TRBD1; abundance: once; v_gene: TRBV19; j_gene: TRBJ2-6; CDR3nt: TGTGCCAGTAGTGGGACAGGGGGTTTCTCTGGGGCCAACGTCCTGACTTTC; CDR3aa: CASSGTGGFSGANVLTF
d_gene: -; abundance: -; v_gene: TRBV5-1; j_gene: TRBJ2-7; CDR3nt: TGCGCCAGCAGCTTGACTAACTCCTACGAGCAGTACTTC; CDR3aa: CASSLTNSYEQYF
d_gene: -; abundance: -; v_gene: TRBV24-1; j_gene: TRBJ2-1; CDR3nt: TGTGCCACCAGTGACGCGACTGGAGGAAATTTAGATGAGCAGTTCTTC; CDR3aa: CATSDATGGNLDEQFF
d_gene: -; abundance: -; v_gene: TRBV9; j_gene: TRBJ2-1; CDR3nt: TGTGCCAGCAGCCTCTACAATGAGCAGTTCTTC; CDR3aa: CASSLYNEQFF
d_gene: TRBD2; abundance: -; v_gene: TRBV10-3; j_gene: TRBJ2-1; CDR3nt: TGTGCCATCAGTGAGTTGTCTAGCGGGAGTAAGTCCCCCTACAATGAGCAGTTCTTC; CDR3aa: CAISELSSGSKSPYNEQFF
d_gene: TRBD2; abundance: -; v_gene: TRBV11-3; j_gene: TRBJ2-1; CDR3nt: TGTGCCAGCAGCCGGGGACTAGCGGGAGAACGGGGTAATGAGCAGTTCTTC; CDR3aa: CASSRGLAGERGNEQFF
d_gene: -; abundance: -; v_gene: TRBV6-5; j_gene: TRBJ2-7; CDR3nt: TGTGCCAGCAGTTATAGGGCCGCAGGGGTCGGTTCGGAGCAGTACTTC; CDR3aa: CASSYRAAGVGSEQYF
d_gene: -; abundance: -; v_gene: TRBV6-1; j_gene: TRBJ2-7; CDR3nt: TGTGCCAGCAGTGAGGGCAGGGGCCGGAGCTACGAGCAGTACTTC; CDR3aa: CASSEGRGRSYEQYF
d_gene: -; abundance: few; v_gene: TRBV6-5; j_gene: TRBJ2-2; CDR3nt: TGTGCCAGCAGTACCCAGCGGGCTGGCGGGGAGCTGTTTTTT; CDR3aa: CASSTQRAGGELFF
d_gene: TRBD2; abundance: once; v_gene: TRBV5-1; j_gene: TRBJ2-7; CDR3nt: TGCGCCAGCAGCTTGGACCCGGGACTAGCGGGCGTCCAGTACTTC; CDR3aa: CASSLDPGLAGVQYF
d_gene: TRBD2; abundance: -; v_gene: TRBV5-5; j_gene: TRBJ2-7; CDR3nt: TGTGCCAGCAGCTCCACCTTACATGTCCTAGCGGGAGCCTACGAGCAGTACTTC; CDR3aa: CASSSTLHVLAGAYEQYF
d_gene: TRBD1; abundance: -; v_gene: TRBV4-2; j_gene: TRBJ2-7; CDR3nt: TGTGCCAGCAGCCAACAAGAGGGGGCCTCAGGGGTCGAGCAGTACTTC; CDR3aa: CASSQQEGASGVEQYF
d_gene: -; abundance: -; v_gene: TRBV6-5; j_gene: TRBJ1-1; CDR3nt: TGTGCCAGCGGGAGGGGCTCGAACACTGAAGCTTTCTTT; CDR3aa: CASGRGSNTEAFF
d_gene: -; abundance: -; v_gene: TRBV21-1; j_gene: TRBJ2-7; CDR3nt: TGTGCCAGCAGCATAAGCGGGAGAGCGAACGAGCAGTACTTC; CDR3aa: CASSISGRANEQYF